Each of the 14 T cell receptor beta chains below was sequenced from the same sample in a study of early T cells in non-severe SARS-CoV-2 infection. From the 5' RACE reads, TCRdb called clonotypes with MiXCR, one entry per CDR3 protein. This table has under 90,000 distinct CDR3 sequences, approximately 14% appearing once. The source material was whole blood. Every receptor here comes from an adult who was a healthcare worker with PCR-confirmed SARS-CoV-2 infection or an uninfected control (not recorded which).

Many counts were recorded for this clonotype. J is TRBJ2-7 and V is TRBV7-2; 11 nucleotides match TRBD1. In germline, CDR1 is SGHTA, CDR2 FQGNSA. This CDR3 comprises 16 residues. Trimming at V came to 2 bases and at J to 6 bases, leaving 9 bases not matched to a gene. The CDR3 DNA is TGTGCCAGCAGCTTAATGGGAGGACAGGGGGCTCTCGAGCAGTACTTC. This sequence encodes CASSLMGGQGALEQYF.

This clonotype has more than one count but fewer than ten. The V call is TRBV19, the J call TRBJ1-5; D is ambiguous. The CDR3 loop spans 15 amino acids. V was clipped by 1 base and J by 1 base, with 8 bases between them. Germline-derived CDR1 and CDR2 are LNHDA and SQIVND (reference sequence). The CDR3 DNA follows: TGTGCCAGTAGTATAGGGGCGCGGAGCAATCAGCCCCAGCATTTT. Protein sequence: CASSIGARSNQPQHF. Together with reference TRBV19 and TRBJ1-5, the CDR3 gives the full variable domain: DGGITQSPKYLFRKEGQNVTLSCEQNLNHDAMYWYRQDPGQGLRLIYYSQIVNDFQKGDIAEGYSVSREKKESFPLTVTSAQKNPTAFYLCASSIGARSNQPQHFGDGTRLSIL.

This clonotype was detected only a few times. The CDR3 is CASSATGAWGTGELFF. The CDR3 coding sequence is TGCGCCAGCAGTGCAACAGGTGCCTGGGGCACCGGGGAGCTGTTTTTT. V gene TRBV10-2 combines with J gene TRBJ2-2, with D tentatively TRBD1 (5 bases). The CDR3 covers 16 residues. Germline CDR1 and CDR2: WSHSY and SAAADI. The V gene lost 4 bases and the J gene lost 4 bases, with 16 bases spanning the gap.

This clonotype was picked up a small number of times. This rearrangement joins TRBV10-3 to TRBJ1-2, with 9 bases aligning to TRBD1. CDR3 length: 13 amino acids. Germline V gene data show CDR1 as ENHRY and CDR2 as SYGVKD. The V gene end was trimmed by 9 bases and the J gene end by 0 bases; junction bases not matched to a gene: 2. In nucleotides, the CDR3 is TGTGCCATGTGGACAGGGGCTAACTATGGCTACACCTTC. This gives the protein CAMWTGANYGYTF.

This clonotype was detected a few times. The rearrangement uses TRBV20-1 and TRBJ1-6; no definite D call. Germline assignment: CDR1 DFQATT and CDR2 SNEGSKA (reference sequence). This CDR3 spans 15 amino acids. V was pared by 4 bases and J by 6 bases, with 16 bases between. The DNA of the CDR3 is TGCAGTGCTAAACCGGCGGCCGGACCTAATTCACCCCTCCACTTT. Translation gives CSAKPAAGPNSPLHF.

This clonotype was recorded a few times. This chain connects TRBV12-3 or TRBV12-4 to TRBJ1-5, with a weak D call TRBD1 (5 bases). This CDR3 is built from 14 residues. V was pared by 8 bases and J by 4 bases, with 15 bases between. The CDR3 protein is CASSPIGGNQPQHF. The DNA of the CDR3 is TGTGCCAGCTCCCCAATCGGGGGGAATCAGCCCCAGCATTTT.

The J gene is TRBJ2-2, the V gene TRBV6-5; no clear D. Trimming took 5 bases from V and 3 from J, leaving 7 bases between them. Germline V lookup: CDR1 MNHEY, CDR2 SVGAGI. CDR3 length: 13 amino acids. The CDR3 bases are TGTGCCAGCAGTACACGGGACACCGGGGAGCTGTTTTTT. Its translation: CASSTRDTGELFF.

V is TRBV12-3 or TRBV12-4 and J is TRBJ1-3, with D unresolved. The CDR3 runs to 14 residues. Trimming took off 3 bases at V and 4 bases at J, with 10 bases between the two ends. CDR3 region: CASSFWSGGNTIYF. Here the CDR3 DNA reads TGTGCCAGCAGTTTTTGGTCTGGCGGAAACACCATATATTTT.

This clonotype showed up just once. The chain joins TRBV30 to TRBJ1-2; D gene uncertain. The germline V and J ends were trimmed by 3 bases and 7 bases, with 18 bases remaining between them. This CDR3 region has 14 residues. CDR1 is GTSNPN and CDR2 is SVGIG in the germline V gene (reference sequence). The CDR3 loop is CAWSVSRTEAGYTF. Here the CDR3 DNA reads TGTGCCTGGAGCGTAAGCCGGACCGAGGCTGGCTACACCTTC.

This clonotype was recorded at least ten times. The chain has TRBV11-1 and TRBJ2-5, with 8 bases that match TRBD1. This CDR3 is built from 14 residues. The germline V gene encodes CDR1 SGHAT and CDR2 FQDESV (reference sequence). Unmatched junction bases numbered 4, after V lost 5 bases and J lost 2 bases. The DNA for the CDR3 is TGTGCCAGCAGCCACGACAGGGGACAAGAGACCCAGTACTTC. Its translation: CASSHDRGQETQYF.

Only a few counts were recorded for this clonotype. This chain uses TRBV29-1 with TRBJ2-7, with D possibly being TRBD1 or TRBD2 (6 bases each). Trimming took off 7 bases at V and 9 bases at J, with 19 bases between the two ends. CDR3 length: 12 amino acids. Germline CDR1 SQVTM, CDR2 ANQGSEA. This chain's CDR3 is CSATAEGEVQYF. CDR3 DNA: TGCAGCGCTACCGCGGAGGGGGAGGTGCAGTACTTC.

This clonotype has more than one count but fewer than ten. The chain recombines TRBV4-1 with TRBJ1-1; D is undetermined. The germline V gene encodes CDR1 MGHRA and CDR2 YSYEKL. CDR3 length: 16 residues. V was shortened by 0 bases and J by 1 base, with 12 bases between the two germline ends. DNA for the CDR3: TGCGCCAGCAGCCAAGAGGACGTTAGGAGGAACACTGAAGCTTTCTTT. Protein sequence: CASSQEDVRRNTEAFF.

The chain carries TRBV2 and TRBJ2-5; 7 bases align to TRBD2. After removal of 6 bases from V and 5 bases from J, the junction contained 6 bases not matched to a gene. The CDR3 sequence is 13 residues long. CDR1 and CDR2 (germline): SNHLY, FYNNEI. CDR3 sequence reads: CASRSSGGETQYF. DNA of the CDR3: TGTGCCAGCAGATCTAGCGGCGGGGAGACCCAGTACTTC.

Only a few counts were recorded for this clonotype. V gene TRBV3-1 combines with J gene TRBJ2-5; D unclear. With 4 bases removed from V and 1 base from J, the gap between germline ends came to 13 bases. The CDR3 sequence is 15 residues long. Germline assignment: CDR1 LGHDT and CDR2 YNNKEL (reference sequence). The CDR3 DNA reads TGTGCCAGCAGCCTTTTCTCGACTCTCCAAGAGACCCAGTACTTC. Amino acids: CASSLFSTLQETQYF.